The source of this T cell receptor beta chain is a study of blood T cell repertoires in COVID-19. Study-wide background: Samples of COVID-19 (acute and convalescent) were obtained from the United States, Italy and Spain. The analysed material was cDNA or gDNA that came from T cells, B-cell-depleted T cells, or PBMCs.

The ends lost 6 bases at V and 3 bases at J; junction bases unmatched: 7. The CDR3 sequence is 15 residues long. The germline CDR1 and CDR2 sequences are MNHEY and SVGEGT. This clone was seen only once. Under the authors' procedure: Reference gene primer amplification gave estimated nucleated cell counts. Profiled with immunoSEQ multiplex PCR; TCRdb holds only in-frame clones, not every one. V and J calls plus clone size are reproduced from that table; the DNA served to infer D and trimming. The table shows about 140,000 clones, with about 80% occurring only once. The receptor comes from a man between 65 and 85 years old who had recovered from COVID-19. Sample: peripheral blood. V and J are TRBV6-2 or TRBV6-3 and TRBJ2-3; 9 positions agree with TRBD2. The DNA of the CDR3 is TGTGCCAGCAGCCTCCTAGCGGGAAGTACAGATACGCAGTATTTT. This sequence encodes CASSLLAGSTDTQYF.